This T cell receptor beta chain was retrieved from a study of shared clonotypes between healthy human individuals. At the level of the study: Researchers drew samples from two women and a few men aged 18 to 49.

Study-wide results and limits: How much donors shared clonotypes was expected to be affected by sequencing depth.

Of note for this clone: Its matching antigen is unknown.

The V and J ends lost 0 bases and 2 bases respectively, with 9 bases between them. Germline V gene sequence: CDR1 SGHRS, CDR2 YFSETQ. The CDR3 spans 14 residues. Among the donors, all were Caucasian adults who lived in Nashville, Tennessee. Here immunoSEQ multiplex PCR was the method, and the copy in TCRdb shows in-frame clones only, minus some. The table has 2 million to 2.5 million clones, nearly 97% seen once. Sequenced: naive CD4+ T cells sorted from blood. Subset given: CD45RA+ positively selected. The rearrangement uses TRBV5-1 and TRBJ2-7, with D hard to call. This clonotype originated in a man aged 18-30 years in good health. The CDR3 bases are TGCGCCAGCAGCTTGGGACTGGATACCTACGAGCAGTACTTC. Translated: CASSLGLDTYEQYF. Full variable domain (missing parts from reference TRBV5-1 and TRBJ2-7): KAGVTQTPRYLIKTRGQQVTLSCSPISGHRSVSWYQQTPGQGLQFLFEYFSETQRNKGNFPGRFSGRQFSNSRSEMNVSTLELGDSALYLCASSLGLDTYEQYFGPGTRLTVT.